This T cell receptor beta chain originates from a study of shared T cell receptors in the human thymus (dated by TCRdb to about 2021). In terms of the full investigation: The study examined how self-reactive, shared T-cell receptor alpha chains are generated in the human thymus.

About this clone itself: Its specific antigen is unknown. No much larger clone exists at a distance of one base, and base qualities are not known.

Library creation used the immunoSEQ multiplex PCR assay. TCRdb limited this immuneACCESS table to in-frame rearrangements with V and J called. A share of clones is missing; checked studies link under half to unresolved V genes, and the rest is unexplained. This sample has some 720,000 clones in its table, and roughly 88% of those were observed once. About 0.01% of the sample belongs to the ten largest clones. The same data also went into a second study, on human thymus T cells. Reported in the second study: The donors were immunologically healthy infants in Finland who had open corrective cardiac surgery for congenital heart defects. Thymus tissue was collected as surgical resects that were removed during corrective cardiac surgery. V and J gene segment usage appeared biased in both thymic and peripheral blood repertoires. According to the related research, thymic TCR repertoires were highly overlapping among unrelated individuals. The study used eight infant thymus samples plus four related peripheral blood samples to characterize TCR alpha and beta repertoires. The cohort included more than five male and a couple of female infants, with donor ages spanning 7 to 244 days. Thymocytes were mechanically released from the tissue and were stored as pellets of roughly 9.5-30 million cells at -70 degrees C. A QIAsymphony instrument was used to extract genomic DNA from frozen cell pellets. TCRB and TCRAD loci were amplified from a standardized quantity of quality-controlled genomic DNA using the immunoSEQ multiplex PCR assay. The amplicons covered the V(D)J region and were long enough to include the CDR3 and to identify the V and J genes. The amplicons were sequenced on an Illumina platform via the commercial immunoSEQ service. Corrections for primer bias and sequencing errors followed previously described methods, while TCRAD and TCRB definitions were based on the IMGT database. immunoSEQ Analyzer 3.0 and VDJTools were used for repertoire analysis, which covered basic statistics, V/J segment usage, diversity estimates, rarefaction and pairwise overlap. To estimate diversity, the Chao1, ChaoE, Efron-Thisted, Shannon and inverse Simpson indices were applied, and diversity was also estimated on datasets down-sampled to the smallest sample. For repertoire overlap, CDR3 nucleotide sequence, V gene and J gene had to match strictly, and clustering was done by Jaccard-based multidimensional scaling. On average, thymus samples yielded around 850,000 unique TCRB clonotypes, whereas blood samples yielded roughly 81,000.

The clonotype originates from a boy younger than two with a congenital heart defect. Donor details come from another sample of the same person, matched by shared clones. Sequencing input: thymocytes.

This receptor carries the CDR3 CATSSQGSGVISPDTQYF. The nucleotide sequence is TGTGCCACCAGCTCTCAGGGTTCGGGCGTCATATCTCCTGATACGCAGTATTTT. The rearranged segments are TRBV15 and TRBJ2-3; the best D guess is TRBD1, with 5 bases matching. V is reduced by 5 bases and J by 6 bases, leaving a spacing of 27 bases between them. Reading from cysteine to phenylalanine, the CDR3 counts 18 amino acids. Only CDR3 DNA remains: 54 bases, in frame from the first base. CDR1 LNHNV and CDR2 YYDKDF were looked up in the germline V gene (reference sequence).